This entry concerns a single T cell receptor beta chain. No cognate antigen has been identified for it. Within one base of it there is no much larger clone, and no base qualities were kept. These data belong to a study of T cell changes during pregnancy in multiple sclerosis (dated by TCRdb to the late 2010s). For the study in its entirety: Changes in the T cell repertoire over the course of pregnancy were examined in this study in women with multiple sclerosis.

Library creation used the immunoSEQ multiplex PCR assay. TCRdb took this table from immuneACCESS and kept in-frame rearrangements with V and J called. Such tables lack part of the clones; where checked against another copy, unresolved V genes explain under half of the gap, and the rest is unexplained. The sample table holds about 20,000 clones, of which approximately 87% were seen once. The top ten constitute 13% of the sample. The CDR3 has 12 amino acids, counting the end cysteine and phenylalanine. Left in the record is the CDR3 DNA by itself, 36 bases read in frame from the first base. V is trimmed back by 9 bases and J by 3 bases, and the junction contains 4 bases that no gene match accounts for. CDR1 and CDR2 are read off the germline V gene as MNHNS and SASEGT.

The chain is encoded by TRBV6-1 joined to TRBJ2-7, with 8 bases in between that match TRBD1. This receptor was taken from a female donor in good health, enrolled as a control in a pregnancy study. The specimen was CD8+ T cells from peripheral blood mononuclear cells, collected in the third trimester of pregnancy. The nucleotides are TGTGCCAGGGTCGACAGGGGCTACGAGCAGTACTTC. This is translated as CARVDRGYEQYF.